The clone carrying this T cell receptor (beta chain) was counted a single time. CDR3 size: 12 residues. Germline V CDR1 and CDR2: MNHEY, SVGAGI. V lost 9 bases to trimming and J lost 4 bases, with 12 bases between them. These data originate in a study of technical replicates of blood from a handful of donors. Profiling relied on immunoSEQ multiplex PCR, and the TCRdb table lists in-frame clones only, not all of them. The sample comprises 70,000 or so clones, around 92% of which are singletons, and roughly 0.4% rests with the top ten. The TCR was taken from a human donor in good health. Some clones in this sample may be carry-over from other donors' samples. The V call is TRBV6-5, the J call TRBJ2-5; perhaps TRBD2 as D (6 bases). The sequenced material came from T cells isolated from PBMCs. The CDR3 loop reads CASVGGRETQYF. Here the CDR3 DNA reads TGTGCCAGTGTCGGGGGACGAGAGACCCAGTACTTC.